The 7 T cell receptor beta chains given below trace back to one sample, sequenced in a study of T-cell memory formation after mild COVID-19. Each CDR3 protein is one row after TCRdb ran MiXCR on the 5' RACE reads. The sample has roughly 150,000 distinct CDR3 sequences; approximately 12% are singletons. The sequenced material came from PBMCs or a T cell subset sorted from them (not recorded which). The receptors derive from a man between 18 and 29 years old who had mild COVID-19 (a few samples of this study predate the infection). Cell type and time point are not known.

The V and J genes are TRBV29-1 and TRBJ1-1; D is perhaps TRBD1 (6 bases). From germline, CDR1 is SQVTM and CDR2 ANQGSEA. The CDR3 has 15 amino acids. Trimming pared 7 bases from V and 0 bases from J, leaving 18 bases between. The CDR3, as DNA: TGCAGCGCAAAAAGGGGGGGCTCGGTGAACACTGAAGCTTTCTTT. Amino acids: CSAKRGGSVNTEAFF.

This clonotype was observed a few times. CDR3 nucleotides: TGTGCCAGCAAAACAGGGGACGCTAACTATGGCTACACCTTC. It translates to CASKTGDANYGYTF. The rearrangement links TRBV7-2 to TRBJ1-2; 7 positions match TRBD1. The CDR3 extends over 14 amino acids. The V gene end was trimmed by 7 bases and the J gene end by 0 bases; junction bases not matched to a gene: 5. Germline V gives CDR1 SGHTA, CDR2 FQGNSA.

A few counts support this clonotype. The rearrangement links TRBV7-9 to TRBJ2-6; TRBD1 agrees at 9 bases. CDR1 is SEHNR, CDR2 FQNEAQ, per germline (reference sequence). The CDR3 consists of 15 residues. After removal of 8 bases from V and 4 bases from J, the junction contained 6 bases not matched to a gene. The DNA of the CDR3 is TGTGCCAGCGGGGGACAGGGATCGGGGGCCAACGTCCTGACTTTC. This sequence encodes CASGGQGSGANVLTF.

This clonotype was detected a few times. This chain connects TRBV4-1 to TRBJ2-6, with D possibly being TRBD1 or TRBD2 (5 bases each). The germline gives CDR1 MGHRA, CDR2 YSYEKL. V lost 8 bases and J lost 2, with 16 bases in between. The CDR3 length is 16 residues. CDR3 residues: CASGGSRAPGANVLTF. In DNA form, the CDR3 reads TGCGCCAGCGGGGGTTCCAGGGCCCCTGGGGCCAACGTCCTGACTTTC.

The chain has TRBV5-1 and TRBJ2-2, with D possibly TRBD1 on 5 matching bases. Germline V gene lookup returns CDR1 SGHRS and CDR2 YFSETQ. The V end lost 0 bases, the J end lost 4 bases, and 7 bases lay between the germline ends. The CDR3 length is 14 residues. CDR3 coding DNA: TGCGCCAGCAGCTTGGACAGGCTCACCGGGGAGCTGTTTTTT. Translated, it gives CASSLDRLTGELFF. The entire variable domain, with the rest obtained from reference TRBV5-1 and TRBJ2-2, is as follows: KAGVTQTPRYLIKTRGQQVTLSCSPISGHRSVSWYQQTPGQGLQFLFEYFSETQRNKGNFPGRFSGRQFSNSRSEMNVSTLELGDSALYLCASSLDRLTGELFFGEGSRLTVL.

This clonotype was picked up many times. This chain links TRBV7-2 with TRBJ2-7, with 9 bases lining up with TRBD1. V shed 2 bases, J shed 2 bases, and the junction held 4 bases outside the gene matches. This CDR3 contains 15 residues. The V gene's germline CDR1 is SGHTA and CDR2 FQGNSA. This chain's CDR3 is CASSLTGTGPYEQYF. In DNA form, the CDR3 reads TGTGCCAGCAGCTTAACCGGGACAGGGCCCTACGAGCAGTACTTC.

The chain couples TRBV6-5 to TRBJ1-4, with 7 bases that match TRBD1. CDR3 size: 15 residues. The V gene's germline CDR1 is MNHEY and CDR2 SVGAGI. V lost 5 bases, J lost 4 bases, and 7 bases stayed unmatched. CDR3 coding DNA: TGTGCCAGCAGTAACCCCGGGACAGATAATGAAAAACTGTTTTTT. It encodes CASSNPGTDNEKLFF.